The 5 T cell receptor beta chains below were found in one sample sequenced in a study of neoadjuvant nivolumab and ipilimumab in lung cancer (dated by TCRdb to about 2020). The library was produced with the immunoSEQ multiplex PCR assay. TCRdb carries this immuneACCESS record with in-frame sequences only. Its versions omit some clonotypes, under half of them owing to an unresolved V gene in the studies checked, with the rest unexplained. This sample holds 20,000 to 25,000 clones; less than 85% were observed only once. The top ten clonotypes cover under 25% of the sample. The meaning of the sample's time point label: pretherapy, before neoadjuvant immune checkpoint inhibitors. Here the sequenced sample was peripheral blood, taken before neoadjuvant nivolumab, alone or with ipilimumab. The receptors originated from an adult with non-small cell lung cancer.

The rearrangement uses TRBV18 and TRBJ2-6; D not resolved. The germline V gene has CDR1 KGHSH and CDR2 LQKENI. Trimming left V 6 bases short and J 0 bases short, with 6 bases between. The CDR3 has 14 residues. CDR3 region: CASSQNSGANVLTF. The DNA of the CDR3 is TGTGCCAGCTCTCAGAACTCTGGGGCCAACGTCCTGACTTTC.

The CDR3 reads CASSQPISTDTQYF. CDR3 nucleotide sequence: TGTGCCAGCAGTCAGCCCATTAGCACAGATACGCAGTATTTT. The rearrangement joins TRBV25-1 to TRBJ2-3; the D is unclear. The CDR3 length is 14 residues. Germline loops: CDR1 MGHDK, CDR2 SYGVNS. V lost 5 bases to trimming and J lost 0 bases, with 9 bases between them.

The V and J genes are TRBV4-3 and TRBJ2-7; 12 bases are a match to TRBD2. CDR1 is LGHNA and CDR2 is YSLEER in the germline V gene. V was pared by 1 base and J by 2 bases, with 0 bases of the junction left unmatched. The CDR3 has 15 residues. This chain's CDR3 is CASSQGLAGAYEQYF. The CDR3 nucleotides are TGCGCCAGCAGCCAAGGACTAGCGGGAGCCTACGAGCAGTACTTC.

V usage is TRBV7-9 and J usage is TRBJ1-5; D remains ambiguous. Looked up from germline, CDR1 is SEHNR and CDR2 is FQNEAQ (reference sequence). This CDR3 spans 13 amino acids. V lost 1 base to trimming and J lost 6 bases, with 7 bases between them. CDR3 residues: CASSLVGTQPQHF. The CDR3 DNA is TGTGCCAGCAGCTTAGTGGGAACTCAGCCCCAGCATTTT.

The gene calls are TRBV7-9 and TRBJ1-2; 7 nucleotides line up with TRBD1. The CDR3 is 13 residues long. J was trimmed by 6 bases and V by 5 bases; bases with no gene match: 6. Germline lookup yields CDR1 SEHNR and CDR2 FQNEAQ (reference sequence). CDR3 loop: CASSPDRVHGYTF. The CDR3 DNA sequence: TGTGCCAGCAGCCCCGACAGGGTACATGGCTACACCTTC.